This TCR beta chain was profiled in a study of cytomegalovirus exposure and HLA in healthy donors. This CDR3 has 12 residues. Trimming took 4 bases from V and 3 from J, leaving 6 bases between them. Germline CDR1 reads SGHRS; CDR2 reads YFSETQ. A multiplex PCR was run with 60 Vbeta primers and 13 Jbeta primers. TCRdb's copy holds only in-frame clones and misses some; the assay was immunoSEQ multiplex PCR. The data show around 100,000 clones, about 9.4% seen once. This clone occurred a few times. Its target is unknown. Study-wide results and limits: Later analysis demonstrated an association between a missense DCLRE1C variant and TCR beta V- and J-gene trimming. In a later analysis, at a false discovery rate of 0.05, approximately 16,000 TCR beta sequences matched HLA alleles.

The J gene is TRBJ2-3, the V gene TRBV5-1, with unresolved D. Sequencing input: PBMCs. The receptor comes from a man aged 40-55 years in good health and CMV-seropositive. The CDR3 DNA sequence: TGCGCCAGCAGCCCCCCTACAGATACGCAGTATTTT. Translation gives CASSPPTDTQYF.